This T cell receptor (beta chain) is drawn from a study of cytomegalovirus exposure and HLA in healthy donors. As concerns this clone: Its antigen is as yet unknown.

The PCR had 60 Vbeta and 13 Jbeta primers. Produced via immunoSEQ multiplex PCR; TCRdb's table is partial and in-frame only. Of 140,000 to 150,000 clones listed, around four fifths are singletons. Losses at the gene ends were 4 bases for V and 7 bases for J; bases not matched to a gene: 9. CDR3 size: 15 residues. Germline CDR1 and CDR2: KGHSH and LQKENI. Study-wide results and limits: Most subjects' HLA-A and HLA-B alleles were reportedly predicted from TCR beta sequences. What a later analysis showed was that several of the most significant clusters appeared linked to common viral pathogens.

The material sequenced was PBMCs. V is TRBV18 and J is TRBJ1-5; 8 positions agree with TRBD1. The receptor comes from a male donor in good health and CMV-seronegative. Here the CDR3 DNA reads TGTGCCAGCTCACAACGGACAGGGAGTAAACAGCCCCAGCATTTT. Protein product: CASSQRTGSKQPQHF.